This T cell receptor beta chain was sequenced in a study of monozygotic twins with inflammatory bowel disease. TCRdb re-called the 5' RACE reads; one entry per CDR3 protein, DNA not given. This repertoire includes more than 110,000 distinct CDR3 sequences. Germline V lookup: CDR1 SGHTA, CDR2 FQGTGA. CDR3 size: 15 residues. Specimen: blood. This TCR was sampled from a human donor with ulcerative colitis or Crohn's disease, or a healthy co-twin of an affected twin (not recorded which). This chain connects TRBV7-3 to TRBJ2-1; TCRdb indicates TRBD1, and absent DNA this call remains unverified. The CDR3 is CASSLGGDRYNEQFF.